This record looks at one T cell receptor beta chain sequence and its context. Other DNA sequences in this sample translate to the same CDR3. TCRdb keeps only in-frame clones here, not all; method: immunoSEQ multiplex PCR. The sample shows more than 200,000 clones, over 75% of them seen only once. V dropped 0 bases and J dropped 3 bases, with 4 bases sitting between them. This CDR3 is built from 13 residues. Germline loops: CDR1 SGDLS, CDR2 YYNGEE. This sample was taken from a study of blood T cell repertoires in COVID-19. Across the study: PBMCs, B-cell-depleted T cells, or T cells were the source of the cDNA or gDNA that made up the material.

This TCR derives from a woman at least 80 years old with acute or convalescent COVID-19. The genes are TRBV9 and TRBJ2-1, with unresolved D. Source material: peripheral blood. CDR3 in DNA: TGTGCCAGCAGCGTAGGGAGCTACAATGAGCAGTTCTTC. It yields the protein CASSVGSYNEQFF. Variable domain in full (rest from reference TRBV9 and TRBJ2-1): DSGVTQTPKHLITATGQRVTLRCSPRSGDLSVYWYQQSLDQGLQFLIQYYNGEERAKGNILERFSAQQFPDLHSELNLSSLELGDSALYFCASSVGSYNEQFFGPGTRLTVL.